The next 4 T cell receptor beta chains were all read from a single sample in a study of tumor-infiltrating lymphocytes in primary liver carcinoma. Co-extraction yielded RNA and DNA from 20-30 mg of unsorted bulk tissue. Priming with a constant-region primer yielded TCR beta cDNA from 450 to 600 ng total RNA. ARM-PCR, slightly modified, supplied the TCR beta libraries through three nested multiplex PCR rounds. Rounds one and two of PCR, each of 10 cycles, were primed with TRBV1-TRBV30 forward primers and a C-beta reverse primer. TCRdb independently ran MiXCR on the multiplex PCR reads; one entry per CDR3 protein. The data show around 70,000 distinct CDR3 sequences, about 70% seen once. The specimen was liver tumor tissue from sampling region 4. Subset defined: tumor region T4, right-lateral pole. The receptors originated from a man aged 35-49 years with primary liver carcinoma and hepatitis B virus infection.

J is TRBJ2-3 and V is TRBV15; no firm D call. V lost 3 bases and J 8 bases, leaving 18 bases between the germline ends. The CDR3 loop spans 15 amino acids. Germline-derived CDR1 and CDR2 are LNHNV and YYDKDF (reference sequence). CDR3 DNA sequence: TGTGCCACCAGCAGGGATAACTCCCCAGGAACTACGCAGTATTTT. Protein sequence: CATSRDNSPGTTQYF.

The chain links TRBV21-1 to TRBJ1-6. TRBV21-1 is marked as a pseudogene. This CDR3 region has 18 residues. As DNA, the CDR3 is TGTGCCAGCAGCAAAGAAGGGCAGGCTACCCTAAAAAATTCACCCATCCACTTT. Translated, it gives CASSKEGQATLKNSPIHF.

A remark on this clonotype: The junction departs from the called germline gene at one end, perhaps through a read error. The chain employs TRBV6-1 and TRBJ2-4, with D possibly matching TRBD2 (5 bases). Germline lookup yields CDR1 MNHNS and CDR2 SASEGT. The CDR3 is 17 residues long. CDR3 sequence (DNA): TGTGCTAGCAGTGACGGGGTAGAGTGGATAGCCAAAAACATTCAGTACTTC. Amino acids: CASSDGVEWIAKNIQYF.

This clonotype was recorded only once. Germline is not matched at one junction end, which may reflect a read error. The chain couples TRBV6-5 to TRBJ1-5; perhaps TRBD1 as D (6 bases). The CDR3 consists of 15 residues. From germline, CDR1 is MNHEY and CDR2 SVGAGI. The CDR3 DNA follows: TGTGTCAGCAACATGACAGGAGAATACAATCAGTCCCAGCATTTT. Its translation: CVSNMTGEYNQSQHF.